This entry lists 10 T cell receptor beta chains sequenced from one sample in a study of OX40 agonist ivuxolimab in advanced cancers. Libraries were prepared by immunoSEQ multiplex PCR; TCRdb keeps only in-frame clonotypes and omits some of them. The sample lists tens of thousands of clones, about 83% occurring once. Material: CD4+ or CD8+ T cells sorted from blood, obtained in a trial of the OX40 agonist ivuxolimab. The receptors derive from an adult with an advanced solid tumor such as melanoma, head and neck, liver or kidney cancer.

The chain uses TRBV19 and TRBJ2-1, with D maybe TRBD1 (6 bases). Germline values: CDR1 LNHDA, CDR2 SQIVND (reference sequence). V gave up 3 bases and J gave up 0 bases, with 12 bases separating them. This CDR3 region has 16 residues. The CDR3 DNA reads TGTGCCAGTAGTATCGAACAGGGAAGCTCCTACAATGAGCAGTTCTTC. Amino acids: CASSIEQGSSYNEQFF.

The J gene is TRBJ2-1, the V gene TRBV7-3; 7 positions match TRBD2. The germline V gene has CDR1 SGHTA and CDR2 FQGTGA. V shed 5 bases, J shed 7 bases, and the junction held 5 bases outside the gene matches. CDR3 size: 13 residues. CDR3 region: CASSPTGGNEQFF. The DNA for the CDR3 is TGTGCCAGCAGCCCGACCGGGGGGAATGAGCAGTTCTTC. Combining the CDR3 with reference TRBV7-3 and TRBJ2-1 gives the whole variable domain GAGVSQTPSNKVTEKGKYVELRCDPISGHTALYWYRQSLGQGPEFLIYFQGTGAADDSGLPNDRFFAVRPEGSVSTLKIQRTERGDSAVYLCASSPTGGNEQFFGPGTRLTVL.

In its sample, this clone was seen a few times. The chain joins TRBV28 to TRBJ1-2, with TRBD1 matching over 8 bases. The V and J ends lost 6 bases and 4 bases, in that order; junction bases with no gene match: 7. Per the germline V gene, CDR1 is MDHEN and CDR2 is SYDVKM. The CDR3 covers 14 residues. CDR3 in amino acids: CASSPGGSAYGYTF. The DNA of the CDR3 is TGTGCCAGCAGCCCAGGGGGCTCGGCCTATGGCTACACCTTC.

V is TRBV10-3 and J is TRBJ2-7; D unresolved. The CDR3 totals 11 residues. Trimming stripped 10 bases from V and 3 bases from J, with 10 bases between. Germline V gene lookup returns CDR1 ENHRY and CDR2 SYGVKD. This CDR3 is CASGPSYEQYF. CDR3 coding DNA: TGTGCCAGCGGTCCCAGCTACGAGCAGTACTTC.

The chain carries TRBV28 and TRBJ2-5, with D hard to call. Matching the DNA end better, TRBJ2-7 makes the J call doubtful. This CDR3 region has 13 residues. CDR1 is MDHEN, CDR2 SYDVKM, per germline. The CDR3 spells CASSLGSSYEQYF. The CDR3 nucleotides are TGTGCCAGCAGTTTGGGTTCCTCCTACGAGCAGTACTTC.

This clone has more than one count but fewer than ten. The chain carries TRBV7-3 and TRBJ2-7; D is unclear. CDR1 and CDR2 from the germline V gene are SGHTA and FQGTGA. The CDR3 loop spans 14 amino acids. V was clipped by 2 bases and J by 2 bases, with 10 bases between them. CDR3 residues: CASSLDSGPYEQYF. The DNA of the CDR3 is TGTGCCAGCAGCTTAGATTCAGGTCCCTACGAGCAGTACTTC.

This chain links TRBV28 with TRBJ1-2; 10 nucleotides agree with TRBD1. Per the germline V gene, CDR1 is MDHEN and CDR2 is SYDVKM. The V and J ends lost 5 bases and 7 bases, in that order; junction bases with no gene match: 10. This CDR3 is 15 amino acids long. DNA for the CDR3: TGTGCCAGCAGTCCTAGGGGACAGGGGAGAGGTGGCTACACCTTC. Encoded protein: CASSPRGQGRGGYTF.

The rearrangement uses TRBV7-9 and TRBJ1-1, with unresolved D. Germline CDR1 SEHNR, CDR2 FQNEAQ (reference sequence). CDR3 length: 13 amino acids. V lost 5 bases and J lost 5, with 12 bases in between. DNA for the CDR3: TGTGCCAGCAGCAGAGGCGGGAGGACTGAAGCTTTCTTT. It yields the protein CASSRGGRTEAFF. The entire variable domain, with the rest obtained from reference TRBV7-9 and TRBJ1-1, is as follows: DTGVSQNPRHKITKRGQNVTFRCDPISEHNRLYWYRQTLGQGPEFLTYFQNEAQLEKSRLLSDRFSAERPKGSFSTLEIQRTEQGDSAMYLCASSRGGRTEAFFGQGTRLTVV.

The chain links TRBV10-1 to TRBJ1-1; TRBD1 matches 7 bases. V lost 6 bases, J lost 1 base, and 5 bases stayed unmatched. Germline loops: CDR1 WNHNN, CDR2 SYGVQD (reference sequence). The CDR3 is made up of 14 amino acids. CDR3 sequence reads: CASSSGQTNTEAFF. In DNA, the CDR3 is TGCGCCAGCAGCTCGGGACAGACGAACACTGAAGCTTTCTTT.

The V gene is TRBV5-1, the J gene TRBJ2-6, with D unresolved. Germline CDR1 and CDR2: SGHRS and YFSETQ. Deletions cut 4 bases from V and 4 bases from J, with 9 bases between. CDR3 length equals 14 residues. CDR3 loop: CASSVLPGANVLTF. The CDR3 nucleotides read TGCGCCAGCAGCGTTCTCCCGGGGGCCAACGTCCTGACTTTC.